The clone carrying this T cell receptor (beta chain) has a single count. Its specificity is not known. This entry comes from a study of shared clonotypes between healthy human individuals. Overall study context: Serving as donors were two women and three men, whose ages spanned 18 to 49.

Notes on the study in general: The study found lower generation probabilities in non-shared clonotypes than in those shared by all four donors.

Generated by immunoSEQ multiplex PCR, the TCRdb table keeps only in-frame clones and is missing some. This sample yields about 530,000 clones, of which almost 97% are seen a single time; approximately 0.06% belongs to the top ten. There are 8 residues in the CDR3. The germline V gene has CDR1 MNHEY and CDR2 SVGAGI. V was clipped by 8 bases and J by 4 bases, with 0 bases between them. This TCR was recovered from a woman younger than 45 in good health. Sequencing input: naive CD4+ T cells sorted from blood. Documented subset: CD45RA+ positively selected. The V call is TRBV6-5, the J call TRBJ2-7, with D hard to call. The CDR3 DNA sequence: TGTGCCAGCTACGAGCAGTACTTC. Translation: CASYEQYF.